These 31 T cell receptor beta chains share one sample of origin, sequenced in a study of T cells in Graves' hyperthyroidism and ophthalmopathy. RNA transcripts were the template for amplifying TCR beta CDR3 regions. The HTBI primer set drove a first-round RT-PCR of the TCR CDR3. TCRdb re-called the multiplex PCR reads through MiXCR, storing one row per CDR3 protein. In the table there are 350,000 or so distinct CDR3 sequences, roughly 21% of which are singletons. Sequencing input: blood. The receptors shown here come from a woman aged 45-65 years with Graves' hyperthyroidism.

In this sample, this clonotype turned up many times. The chain recombines TRBV15 with TRBJ2-2; a weak D match, TRBD2 (5 bases). This CDR3 is 15 amino acids long. Trimming removed 0 bases at V and 5 bases at J, with 10 bases between. The germline gives CDR1 LNHNV, CDR2 YYDKDF (reference sequence). This chain's CDR3 is CATSRDLWETGELFF. CDR3 in DNA: TGTGCCACCAGCAGAGATCTTTGGGAGACCGGGGAGCTGTTTTTT.

Comment on this clonotype: A much larger clonotype is one base distant, so this may be a read error. J is TRBJ1-2 and V is TRBV12-3 or TRBV12-4; D ambiguous. This CDR3 has 13 residues. CDR3 region: CAGSDGLSEGYTF. CDR3 nucleotide sequence: TGTGCCGGCAGCGACGGTCTTTCAGAAGGCTACACCTTC.

This clonotype occurred many times. This rearrangement joins TRBV28 to TRBJ1-5; tentative D call: TRBD1 (5 bases). The CDR3 has 14 residues. Trimming shortened V by 2 bases and J by 7 bases, and 12 bases separated the two germline ends. Looked up from germline, CDR1 is MDHEN and CDR2 is SYDVKM. The CDR3 loop reads CASSLIRREQPQHF. For the CDR3, the DNA is TGTGCCAGCAGTTTAATCCGCAGGGAACAGCCCCAGCATTTT. Complete variable domain (other parts from reference TRBV28 and TRBJ1-5): DVKVTQSSRYLVKRTGEKVFLECVQDMDHENMFWYRQDPGLGLRLIYFSYDVKMKEKGDIPEGYSVSREKKERFSLILESASTNQTSMYLCASSLIRREQPQHFGDGTRLSIL.

This clonotype appeared many times. This sequence joins TRBV20-1 and TRBJ2-5, with a weak D call TRBD1 (6 bases). This CDR3 has 15 residues. Germline CDR1 and CDR2: DFQATT and SNEGSKA (reference sequence). The V end lost 3 bases, the J end lost 0 bases, and 14 bases lay between the germline ends. The CDR3 DNA sequence: TGCAGTGCTAGTCGGGACAAATTGTACCAAGAGACCCAGTACTTC. Translated: CSASRDKLYQETQYF.

This clonotype has ten or more counts. This chain joins TRBV20-1 and TRBJ2-1; 13 nucleotides agree with TRBD2. Per the germline V gene, CDR1 is DFQATT and CDR2 is SNEGSKA (reference sequence). The CDR3 sequence is 15 residues long. V shed 4 bases, J shed 3 bases, and the junction held 3 bases outside the gene matches. CDR3 region: CSATRLAGGYNEQFF. The CDR3 coding sequence is TGCAGTGCTACCCGACTAGCGGGGGGCTACAATGAGCAGTTCTTC.

This clonotype was counted ten times or more. This chain links TRBV7-3 with TRBJ2-3, with a tentative D call TRBD1 (6 bases). Trimming removed 5 bases from V and 2 bases from J, with 11 bases in between. This CDR3 comprises 14 residues. Germline-derived CDR1 and CDR2 are SGHTA and FQGTGA. CDR3 protein: CASSEQGITDTQYF. The CDR3 region has the DNA TGTGCCAGCAGCGAACAGGGCATCACAGATACGCAGTATTTT.

This clonotype was picked up many times. This CDR3 reads CASSQSGPRFGGYTF. CDR3 coding DNA: TGTGCCAGCAGCCAATCGGGACCGAGATTTGGTGGCTACACCTTC. The V and J genes are TRBV7-2 and TRBJ1-2, with D perhaps TRBD1 (5 bases). V lost 5 bases and J 7 bases, leaving 20 bases between the germline ends. Germline lookup yields CDR1 SGHTA and CDR2 FQGNSA. The CDR3 spans 15 residues. Full variable domain (rest looked up from reference TRBV7-2 and TRBJ1-2): GAGVSQSPSNKVTEKGKDVELRCDPISGHTALYWYRQSLGQGLEFLIYFQGNSAPDKSGLPSDRFSAERTGGSVSTLTIQRTQQEDSAVYLCASSQSGPRFGGYTFGSGTRLTVV.

The chain recombines TRBV10-3 with TRBJ1-1, with D maybe TRBD1 (5 bases). The CDR3 sequence is 13 residues long. V was pared by 7 bases and J by 0 bases, with 9 bases between. Germline V CDR1 and CDR2: ENHRY, SYGVKD. The DNA for the CDR3 is TGTGCCATCACAGCAGGGCTGAACACTGAAGCTTTCTTT. It encodes CAITAGLNTEAFF.

This clonotype has a count of ten or more. This chain joins TRBV10-3 and TRBJ1-2, with TRBD1 matching 10 bases. This CDR3 is 13 amino acids long. V shed 5 bases, J shed 7 bases, and the junction held 4 bases outside the gene matches. The germline gives CDR1 ENHRY, CDR2 SYGVKD. The CDR3 spells CAISRDRGSGYTF. The CDR3 bases are TGTGCCATCAGTCGGGACAGGGGCAGTGGCTACACCTTC.

For this clonotype: An end of the junction does not agree with germline; a read error may underlie this. The rearrangement uses TRBV7-2 and TRBJ2-7, with TRBD2 identical over 10 bases. CDR1 SGHTA and CDR2 FQGNSA come from the germline V gene. This CDR3 region has 16 residues. The CDR3 DNA sequence: TGCGCCAGCAGCTTCCGAACTAGCGGGGCATCCTACGAGCAGTACTTC. Its translation: CASSFRTSGASYEQYF.

This clonotype was detected a few times. The rearrangement links TRBV5-1 to TRBJ1-1; TRBD1 is a possible D gene (6 bases). The germline gives CDR1 SGHRS, CDR2 YFSETQ. The CDR3 is 12 residues long. V shed 5 bases and J shed 7 bases, with 12 bases lying between them. The CDR3 DNA is TGCGCCAGCAGTTCGGACAGCTTTGAAGCTTTCTTT. Protein sequence: CASSSDSFEAFF.

This clonotype was seen a handful of times. The genes are TRBV12-3 or TRBV12-4 and TRBJ2-1; TRBD1 agrees at 9 bases. There are 15 residues in the CDR3. The V segment lost 6 bases and the J segment 8 bases; nucleotides outside the gene matches: 11. The CDR3 DNA reads as TGTGCCAGCAGCCCCACCAACAGGGGGCGCGATGAGCAGTTCTTC. It encodes CASSPTNRGRDEQFF.

This clonotype was counted at least ten times. The rearrangement links TRBV2 to TRBJ2-5, with D possibly being TRBD2 (6 bases). Trimming cost V 5 bases and J 1 base, with 8 bases left between them. This CDR3 comprises 13 residues. Germline CDR1 and CDR2: SNHLY and FYNNEI. CDR3 sequence reads: CASSPGGQETQYF. CDR3 sequence (DNA): TGTGCCAGCAGTCCCGGGGGCCAAGAGACCCAGTACTTC.

This clonotype was seen ten or more times. The chain links TRBV28 to TRBJ2-3, with 15 bases lining up with TRBD2. Germline V CDR1 and CDR2: MDHEN, SYDVKM. J gave up 2 bases and V 2 bases, and 14 bases lay outside the gene matches. This CDR3 has 21 residues. Written as DNA, the CDR3 is TGTGCCAGCAGTTTAAGGCGTTATCGGACTAGCGGGAGGGCTAACACAGATACGCAGTATTTT. As protein: CASSLRRYRTSGRANTDTQYF.

The rearrangement uses TRBV7-3 and TRBJ2-6; 8 nucleotides agree with TRBD2. J was trimmed by 4 bases and V by 5 bases; bases with no gene match: 10. CDR1 is SGHTA, CDR2 FQGTGA, per germline. The CDR3 sequence is 17 residues long. CDR3 nucleotides: TGTGCCAGCAGCGCCATCGGGGGGGCGAGCGGGGCCAACGTCCTGACTTTC. This gives the protein CASSAIGGASGANVLTF.

V gene TRBV19 combines with J gene TRBJ2-4, with 8 bases lining up with TRBD1. Germline loops: CDR1 LNHDA, CDR2 SQIVND (reference sequence). Germline trimming cut 6 bases from V and 3 bases from J; bases unmatched to any gene: 10. The CDR3 has 16 residues. CDR3 sequence reads: CASRTGGNSDKNIQYF. The CDR3 bases are TGTGCCAGTAGAACAGGGGGAAACTCTGACAAAAACATTCAGTACTTC.

This clonotype has a count of ten or more. The chain links TRBV7-9 to TRBJ1-1; no clear D. V lost 6 bases and J 1 base, leaving 12 bases between the germline ends. Germline lookup yields CDR1 SEHNR and CDR2 FQNEAQ (reference sequence). The CDR3 has 14 amino acids. The CDR3 nucleotides are TGTGCCAGCAGTTCCCTCGTCCAGAACACTGAAGCTTTCTTT. Amino acids: CASSSLVQNTEAFF.

This clonotype was counted many times. This rearrangement joins TRBV11-2 to TRBJ2-1; possibly TRBD2 for D (5 bases). V shed 8 bases and J shed 4 bases, with 15 bases lying between them. Germline V gene sequence: CDR1 SGHAT, CDR2 FQNNGV. The CDR3 is made up of 14 amino acids. CDR3 sequence reads: CASRTRAGYNEQFF. The CDR3 bases are TGTGCCAGCCGAACACGGGCGGGTTACAATGAGCAGTTCTTC.

The chain uses TRBV7-3 and TRBJ2-4, with D tentatively TRBD1 or TRBD2 (5 bases each). Trimming stripped 6 bases from V and 0 bases from J, with 21 bases between. This CDR3 is 18 amino acids long. Germline V lookup: CDR1 SGHTA, CDR2 FQGTGA. As DNA, the CDR3 is TGTGCCAGCAGTTTGGGGACGATCGCCTCTCAAGCCAAAAACATTCAGTACTTC. Protein product: CASSLGTIASQAKNIQYF.

This clonotype was observed at least ten times. The rearrangement joins TRBV6-1 to TRBJ1-1; D is ambiguous. V lost 5 bases and J 1 base, leaving 11 bases between the germline ends. The CDR3 is 14 residues long. Germline CDR1 MNHNS, CDR2 SASEGT. Written as DNA, the CDR3 is TGTGCCAGCAGTTCGACACAAGCGAACACTGAAGCTTTCTTT. Its protein is CASSSTQANTEAFF.

This clonotype turned up a few times. The gene calls are TRBV5-4 and TRBJ2-7; 8 bases line up with TRBD2. The CDR3 length is 14 residues. V dropped 4 bases and J dropped 3; count of bases not matched to a gene: 6. Germline V lookup: CDR1 SGHNT, CDR2 YYREEE (reference sequence). The CDR3 nucleotides read TGTGCCAGCAGCCCAACAGGGACTAGCTACGAGCAGTACTTC. This sequence encodes CASSPTGTSYEQYF.

Many counts were recorded for this clonotype. Here the CDR3 reads CAWSLMANYNEQFF. The CDR3 nucleotides are TGTGCCTGGAGTTTGATGGCTAACTACAATGAGCAGTTCTTC. The rearrangement uses TRBV30 and TRBJ2-1; no firm D call. This CDR3 has 14 residues. V was clipped by 2 bases and J by 3 bases, with 11 bases between them. Germline-derived CDR1 and CDR2 are GTSNPN and SVGIG (reference sequence).

This clonotype has ten or more counts. The chain is built from TRBV7-9 and TRBJ2-2, with D uncertain. Between the trimmed V and J ends, which lost 2 bases and 1 base, there was a span of 5 bases. Germline V gives CDR1 SEHNR, CDR2 FQNEAQ (reference sequence). The CDR3 extends over 14 amino acids. The CDR3 nucleotides read TGTGCCAGCAGCTTACAGGAGAACACCGGGGAGCTGTTTTTT. This gives the protein CASSLQENTGELFF. Complete variable domain (other parts from reference TRBV7-9 and TRBJ2-2): DTGVSQNPRHKITKRGQNVTFRCDPISEHNRLYWYRQTLGQGPEFLTYFQNEAQLEKSRLLSDRFSAERPKGSFSTLEIQRTEQGDSAMYLCASSLQENTGELFFGEGSRLTVL.

This clonotype was detected many times. CDR3: CASNPGLGDSPLHF. CDR3 bases: TGTGCCAGCAATCCGGGACTGGGGGATTCACCCCTCCACTTT. This sequence joins TRBV12-3 or TRBV12-4 and TRBJ1-6; perhaps TRBD1 as D (5 bases). The CDR3 has 14 amino acids. V lost 7 bases and J 8 bases, leaving 15 bases between the germline ends.

The chain recombines TRBV12-3 or TRBV12-4 with TRBJ1-1; D not resolved. The CDR3 is made up of 15 amino acids. V lost 5 bases to trimming and J lost 2 bases, with 15 bases between them. CDR3 sequence: CASSLLQLPNTEAFF. The CDR3 coding sequence is TGTGCCAGCAGTCTATTACAGTTACCAAACACTGAAGCTTTCTTT.

This clonotype has only a few counts. V gene TRBV7-6 combines with J gene TRBJ2-3; D is unclear. This CDR3 has 13 residues. Germline CDR1 is SGHVS and CDR2 is FNYEAQ. V was cut by 5 bases and J by 4 bases, with 10 bases left in between. CDR3 protein: CASSRIRADTQYF. DNA for the CDR3: TGTGCCAGCAGCCGTATTAGGGCAGATACGCAGTATTTT. The full variable domain, completed using reference TRBV7-6 and TRBJ2-3, is GAGVSQSPRYKVTKRGQDVALRCDPISGHVSLYWYRQALGQGPEFLTYFNYEAQQDKSGLPNDRFSAERPEGSISTLTIQRTEQRDSAMYRCASSRIRADTQYFGPGTRLTVL.

This rearrangement joins TRBV5-1 to TRBJ2-3, with a possible D match to TRBD2 (5 bases). The ends were cut back, 4 bases at V and 2 bases at J, with 11 bases in the middle. CDR1 SGHRS and CDR2 YFSETQ come from the germline V gene. This CDR3 spans 14 amino acids. DNA for the CDR3: TGCGCCAGCAGCGGCGGGCAGGCCACAGATACGCAGTATTTT. This translates into CASSGGQATDTQYF.

This chain uses TRBV2 with TRBJ2-3; the D is unclear. The CDR3 extends over 10 amino acids. Germline-derived CDR1 and CDR2 are SNHLY and FYNNEI. Trimming pared 6 bases from V and 6 bases from J, leaving 4 bases between. Here the CDR3 DNA reads TGTGCCAGCAGCTGGGATACGCAGTATTTT. Amino acids: CASSWDTQYF.

V gene TRBV19 combines with J gene TRBJ2-1, with 7 bases that match TRBD2. V gave up 5 bases and J gave up 7 bases; unmatched junction bases: 14. The CDR3 is made up of 16 amino acids. Per the germline V gene, CDR1 is LNHDA and CDR2 is SQIVND (reference sequence). CDR3 DNA sequence: TGTGCCAGTAGTTCCTGGGCAGCGCCCGGGGGGAATGAGCAGTTCTTC. This sequence encodes CASSSWAAPGGNEQFF. The variable domain in full, completed from reference TRBV19 and TRBJ2-1, reads DGGITQSPKYLFRKEGQNVTLSCEQNLNHDAMYWYRQDPGQGLRLIYYSQIVNDFQKGDIAEGYSVSREKKESFPLTVTSAQKNPTAFYLCASSSWAAPGGNEQFFGPGTRLTVL.

This clonotype has only a few counts. The rearrangement joins TRBV30 to TRBJ2-5; D may match TRBD1 or TRBD2 (7 bases each). The length of the CDR3 is 13 residues. The germline V and J ends were trimmed by 7 bases and 5 bases, with 17 bases remaining between them. CDR1 is GTSNPN and CDR2 is SVGIG in the germline V gene (reference sequence). CDR3 amino acids: CALNPGGGETQYF. CDR3 nucleotide sequence: TGTGCCTTGAACCCAGGGGGGGGGGAGACCCAGTACTTC.

This clonotype came up many times. The chain combines TRBV2 with TRBJ2-2; the D is unclear. Trimming stripped 3 bases from V and 8 bases from J, with 10 bases between. This CDR3 comprises 13 residues. Germline V lookup: CDR1 SNHLY, CDR2 FYNNEI. The CDR3 region has the DNA TGTGCCAGCAGTGATAGGAGCGTGGGGGAGCTGTTTTTT. It encodes CASSDRSVGELFF.